This T cell receptor (beta chain) appears in the sequencing data of a study of blood T cell repertoires in COVID-19. Profiled with immunoSEQ multiplex PCR; TCRdb holds only in-frame clones, not every one. The table has 120,000 to 150,000 clones, approximately 80% seen once. The CDR3 is made up of 14 amino acids. With V trimmed by 1 base and J by 8 bases, 7 bases remained unmatched. From germline, CDR1 is SGHKS and CDR2 YYEKEE (reference sequence). The TCR sequence derives from a woman of 80 years or more in a cohort sampled during active or convalescent COVID-19. The V gene is TRBV5-5, the J gene TRBJ1-2; 8 bases are a match to TRBD1. Sequencing was performed on peripheral blood. This chain's CDR3 is CASSLLLAGGGYTF. The CDR3 DNA follows: TGTGCCAGCAGCTTGTTGCTTGCAGGGGGCGGCTACACCTTC.